The 28 T cell receptor beta chains presented below share a single source sample, sequenced in a study of response to subunit inactivated influenza vaccine. TCRdb reprocessed the RT-PCR reads with MiXCR, giving one entry per CDR3 protein. The sample contains about 650,000 distinct CDR3 sequences, approximately 14% of which appear only once. Sequencing used PBMCs from blood, obtained approximately 15 days before vaccination. Every receptor here comes from a man aged 45 to 65 who received an inactivated influenza vaccine.

This clonotype was counted only a few times. The rearrangement links TRBV4-3 to TRBJ1-5; perhaps TRBD1 as D (5 bases). Looked up from germline, CDR1 is LGHNA and CDR2 is YSLEER. V was clipped by 0 bases and J by 7 bases, with 13 bases between them. CDR3 size: 15 residues. CDR3 amino acids: CASSQDVGRDQPQHF. CDR3 nucleotides: TGCGCCAGCAGCCAAGATGTCGGGAGGGACCAGCCCCAGCATTTT.

This clonotype was detected only once. The chain links TRBV20-1 to TRBJ2-3, with D possibly being TRBD1 or TRBD2 (5 bases each). This CDR3 spans 14 amino acids. Germline V gene lookup returns CDR1 DFQATT and CDR2 SNEGSKA (reference sequence). Deletions cut 8 bases from V and 1 base from J, with 16 bases between. The DNA of the CDR3 is TGCAGTCCCTCGGGCTCGGGGCGCACAGATACGCAGTATTTT. Translating it yields CSPSGSGRTDTQYF.

This clonotype has more than one count but fewer than ten. The chain joins TRBV6-5 to TRBJ2-1; 7 bases fit TRBD1. The CDR3 is 11 residues long. Germline values: CDR1 MNHEY, CDR2 SVGAGI. V shed 11 bases, J shed 9 bases, and the junction held 7 bases outside the gene matches. CDR3 nucleotide sequence: TGTGCCGTAACAGGGGTGGGTGAGCAGTTCTTC. Translating it yields CAVTGVGEQFF.

The chain couples TRBV28 to TRBJ2-7; 8 nucleotides line up with TRBD2. The V segment lost 2 bases and the J segment 5 bases; nucleotides outside the gene matches: 8. Germline V gene sequence: CDR1 MDHEN, CDR2 SYDVKM. The CDR3 length is 15 residues. The CDR3 DNA is TGTGCCAGCAGTTTAACCTCCCCCGGGAGGGACGAGCAGTACTTC. Residues: CASSLTSPGRDEQYF. The full variable domain, its missing parts supplied by reference TRBV28 and TRBJ2-7, is DVKVTQSSRYLVKRTGEKVFLECVQDMDHENMFWYRQDPGLGLRLIYFSYDVKMKEKGDIPEGYSVSREKKERFSLILESASTNQTSMYLCASSLTSPGRDEQYFGPGTRLTVT.

This clonotype occurred many times. The chain has TRBV27 and TRBJ2-1, with 8 nucleotides matching TRBD2. There are 17 residues in the CDR3. The germline CDR1 and CDR2 sequences are MNHEY and SMNVEV (reference sequence). The ends lost 0 bases at V and 12 bases at J; junction bases unmatched: 16. The CDR3 DNA reads as TGTGCCAGCAGTTTATCGCGGCCTTCCGGACTAGCTTTTAGGCAGTTCTTC. It encodes CASSLSRPSGLAFRQFF.

A few counts support this clonotype. The chain uses TRBV30 and TRBJ2-3; TRBD2 aligns across 12 bases. Trimming at V came to 0 bases and at J to 4 bases, leaving 5 bases not matched to a gene. The CDR3 loop spans 16 amino acids. The germline V gene encodes CDR1 GTSNPN and CDR2 SVGIG (reference sequence). CDR3 sequence (DNA): TGTGCCTGGAGTGTCCTGGGACTAGCGGGCTCAGATACGCAGTATTTT. This sequence encodes CAWSVLGLAGSDTQYF.

In this sample, this clonotype turned up many times. V and J are TRBV28 and TRBJ2-7; TRBD1 aligns across 12 bases. Germline lookup yields CDR1 MDHEN and CDR2 SYDVKM. The ends lost 3 bases at V and 4 bases at J; junction bases unmatched: 7. The CDR3 covers 16 residues. The CDR3 loop reads CASSFWDRGLGYEQYF. CDR3 in DNA: TGTGCCAGCAGTTTCTGGGACAGGGGGCTCGGTTACGAGCAGTACTTC. Full variable domain (remainder filled in from reference TRBV28 and TRBJ2-7): DVKVTQSSRYLVKRTGEKVFLECVQDMDHENMFWYRQDPGLGLRLIYFSYDVKMKEKGDIPEGYSVSREKKERFSLILESASTNQTSMYLCASSFWDRGLGYEQYFGPGTRLTVT.

The V call is TRBV4-2, the J call TRBJ2-1; D ambiguous. V was shortened by 2 bases and J by 8 bases, with 13 bases between the two germline ends. Looked up from germline, CDR1 is LGHNA and CDR2 is YNFKEQ. CDR3 length equals 14 residues. The CDR3 coding sequence is TGTGCCAGCAGCCAAAACCCCCCAGCGCATGAGCAGTTCTTC. Its translation is CASSQNPPAHEQFF.

This rearrangement joins TRBV4-2 to TRBJ1-1; no definite D call. Germline-derived CDR1 and CDR2 are LGHNA and YNFKEQ. This CDR3 has 14 residues. V lost 0 bases to trimming and J lost 1 base, with 6 bases between them. The CDR3 nucleotides are TGTGCCAGCAGCCAAGATCTGGCGAACACTGAAGCTTTCTTT. As protein: CASSQDLANTEAFF.

This clonotype has ten or more counts. The chain joins TRBV7-8 to TRBJ2-2, with D hard to call. The CDR3 totals 13 residues. Deletions cut 8 bases from V and 4 bases from J, with 11 bases between. CDR1 is SGHVS and CDR2 is FQNEAQ in the germline V gene. Here the CDR3 reads CASGEQSTGELFF. CDR3 DNA sequence: TGTGCCAGCGGAGAACAGTCCACCGGGGAGCTGTTTTTT.

This rearrangement joins TRBV7-2 to TRBJ2-5, with 7 bases lining up with TRBD2. Trimming cost V 1 base and J 10 bases; bases outside gene matches: 9. Germline-derived CDR1 and CDR2 are SGHTA and FQGNSA. CDR3 length equals 14 residues. The CDR3 sequence: CASSLGGGEVGQYF. Written as DNA, the CDR3 is TGTGCCAGCAGCTTAGGGGGAGGGGAGGTTGGCCAGTACTTC.

This clonotype was picked up a small number of times. The V call is TRBV5-1, the J call TRBJ2-5; 11 bases map to TRBD2. The CDR3 has 14 amino acids. Trimming at V came to 1 base and at J to 4 bases, leaving 0 bases not matched to a gene. The germline CDR1 and CDR2 sequences are SGHRS and YFSETQ. The CDR3 DNA is TGCGCCAGCAGCTTGACTAGCGGGGGAGAGACCCAGTACTTC. Translating it yields CASSLTSGGETQYF.

The chain uses TRBV3-1 and TRBJ2-2; 7 bases agree with TRBD1. The J segment lost 4 bases and the V segment lost 3 bases, leaving 5 bases of the junction unmatched. Looked up from germline, CDR1 is LGHDT and CDR2 is YNNKEL (reference sequence). The CDR3 has 15 residues. The CDR3 DNA sequence: TGTGCCAGCAGCCAGTACAGGGGCGGCACCGGGGAGCTGTTTTTT. Translation: CASSQYRGGTGELFF. Full variable domain (outside the CDR3, taken from reference TRBV3-1 and TRBJ2-2): DTAVSQTPKYLVTQMGNDKSIKCEQNLGHDTMYWYKQDSKKFLKIMFSYNNKELIINETVPNRFSPKSPDKAHLNLHINSLELGDSAVYFCASSQYRGGTGELFFGEGSRLTVL.

This clonotype was recorded many times. The chain couples TRBV20-1 to TRBJ1-2; TRBD1 might be the D (6 bases). V was clipped by 6 bases and J by 4 bases, with 12 bases between them. CDR1 DFQATT and CDR2 SNEGSKA come from the germline V gene (reference sequence). The CDR3 length is 12 residues. The CDR3 here is CSAPPTGYGYTF. CDR3 DNA: TGCAGTGCCCCACCGACAGGCTATGGCTACACCTTC.

A few counts support this clonotype. The genes are TRBV4-3 and TRBJ2-1, with D possibly being TRBD2 (5 bases). Germline CDR1 LGHNA, CDR2 YSLEER. The germline V and J ends were trimmed by 2 bases and 2 bases, with 13 bases remaining between them. There are 16 residues in the CDR3. The CDR3: CASSQSLTGTYNEQFF. The CDR3 DNA is TGCGCCAGCAGCCAATCCTTGACGGGGACCTACAATGAGCAGTTCTTC.

The chain is built from TRBV6-2 or TRBV6-3 and TRBJ2-5; no clear D gene. Deletions cut 1 base from V and 3 bases from J, with 6 bases between. The CDR3 has 13 residues. Germline CDR1 and CDR2: MNHEY and SVGEGT. As DNA, the CDR3 is TGTGCCAGCAGTTACTTCCTAAAAGAGACCCAGTACTTC. This gives the protein CASSYFLKETQYF.

In its sample, this clonotype was seen a few times. The chain has TRBV24-1 and TRBJ2-7; 7 bases align to TRBD1. CDR1 and CDR2 (germline): KGHDR, SFDVKD. J lost 3 bases, V lost 6 bases, and 7 bases had no gene match. The CDR3 length is 14 residues. In nucleotides, the CDR3 is TGTGCCACCAGTACTTGGACAGGAATCTACGAGCAGTACTTC. Translation: CATSTWTGIYEQYF.

Of note for this clonotype: Here the CDR3 omits its conserved ending phenylalanine or tryptophan, so a read error is the likely source. The gene calls are TRBV5-1 and TRBJ2-3; D is possibly TRBD1 or TRBD2 (5 bases each). CDR1 is SGHRS, CDR2 YFSETQ, per germline. With 1 base removed from V and 2 bases from J, the gap between germline ends came to 11 bases. The CDR3 length is 15 residues. The CDR3 reads CASSLSGRDTDTQYL. In DNA, the CDR3 is TGCGCCAGCAGCTTGTCGGGACGAGACACAGATACGCAGTATTTA.

In its sample, this clonotype was seen a few times. V usage is TRBV5-1 and J usage is TRBJ2-2, with 10 bases identical to TRBD2. Germline V gives CDR1 SGHRS, CDR2 YFSETQ. The V gene end was trimmed by 1 base and the J gene end by 7 bases; junction bases not matched to a gene: 7. The CDR3 is 16 amino acids. CDR3 loop: CASSLKGLAPGGELFF. The CDR3 nucleotides are TGCGCCAGCAGCTTGAAGGGACTAGCGCCGGGCGGGGAGCTGTTTTTT.

This clonotype was recorded a few times. This chain joins TRBV28 and TRBJ2-1; TRBD1 might be the D (7 bases). The CDR3 runs to 14 residues. The V gene lost 7 bases and the J gene lost 3 bases, with 13 bases spanning the gap. Per germline, CDR1 MDHEN and CDR2 SYDVKM. CDR3 in amino acids: CASTQGGFYNEQFF. CDR3 bases: TGTGCCAGCACCCAGGGGGGTTTCTACAATGAGCAGTTCTTC.

CDR3 bases: TGTGCCAGCAGCTCCCGGGACTTCCGAGATACGCAGTATTTT. It yields the protein CASSSRDFRDTQYF. V usage is TRBV7-2 and J usage is TRBJ2-3; tentatively, D is TRBD2 (6 bases). The length of the CDR3 is 14 residues. V dropped 4 bases and J dropped 5 bases, with 13 bases sitting between them. CDR1 and CDR2 (germline): SGHTA, FQGNSA.

The V call is TRBV7-2, the J call TRBJ2-1, with TRBD2 identical over 9 bases. CDR1 and CDR2 from the germline V gene are SGHTA and FQGNSA. V shed 1 base, J shed 6 bases, and the junction held 4 bases outside the gene matches. CDR3 size: 15 residues. CDR3 loop: CASSLDAGGGNEQFF. The DNA of the CDR3 is TGTGCCAGCAGCTTAGACGCGGGGGGGGGCAATGAGCAGTTCTTC.

The rearrangement joins TRBV30 to TRBJ2-1; no firm D call. Trimming removed 1 base from V and 6 bases from J, with 16 bases in between. The CDR3 totals 15 residues. Per germline, CDR1 GTSNPN and CDR2 SVGIG (reference sequence). CDR3 sequence reads: CAWSDPLRKGNEQFF. CDR3 in DNA: TGTGCCTGGAGTGACCCGCTGCGGAAGGGCAATGAGCAGTTCTTC.

This rearrangement joins TRBV28 to TRBJ1-3, with unresolved D. V was shortened by 3 bases and J by 0 bases, with 9 bases between the two germline ends. This CDR3 region has 15 residues. Germline assignment: CDR1 MDHEN and CDR2 SYDVKM. The CDR3 loop is CASSLLQSSGNTIYF. The CDR3 DNA is TGTGCCAGCAGTTTGTTGCAGAGCTCTGGAAACACCATATATTTT. Complete variable domain (other parts from reference TRBV28 and TRBJ1-3): DVKVTQSSRYLVKRTGEKVFLECVQDMDHENMFWYRQDPGLGLRLIYFSYDVKMKEKGDIPEGYSVSREKKERFSLILESASTNQTSMYLCASSLLQSSGNTIYFGEGSWLTVV.

This clonotype was seen only a few times. The V gene is TRBV28, the J gene TRBJ1-6; a possible D gene is TRBD1 (5 bases). This CDR3 has 15 amino acids. Germline CDR1 and CDR2: MDHEN and SYDVKM. With 8 bases removed from V and 8 bases from J, the gap between germline ends came to 19 bases. The CDR3 nucleotides are TGTGCCAGCCGCTTGGGGGGGAGGCCAGATTCACCCCTCCACTTT. It is translated as CASRLGGRPDSPLHF.

V gene TRBV7-2 combines with J gene TRBJ2-5, with 7 bases matching TRBD1. After removal of 5 bases from V and 2 bases from J, the junction contained 8 bases not matched to a gene. This CDR3 region has 15 residues. Germline V CDR1 and CDR2: SGHTA, FQGNSA. The CDR3 loop reads CASSTGTALQETQYF. The CDR3 DNA follows: TGTGCCAGCAGCACCGGGACAGCTCTTCAAGAGACCCAGTACTTC.

This clonotype was found a few times. The chain carries TRBV4-3 and TRBJ2-1; 9 nucleotides align to TRBD1. The ends lost 3 bases at V and 3 bases at J; junction bases unmatched: 3. The CDR3 is 15 residues long. Germline-derived CDR1 and CDR2 are LGHNA and YSLEER. CDR3 bases: TGCGCCAGCAGCCAGGGGACAGGGAACTACAATGAGCAGTTCTTC. Translation: CASSQGTGNYNEQFF.

V and J are TRBV4-3 and TRBJ2-1; possible D gene TRBD2, 6 bases. V was clipped by 5 bases and J by 7 bases, with 15 bases between them. This CDR3 spans 14 amino acids. The germline V gene has CDR1 LGHNA and CDR2 YSLEER. This CDR3 is CASSGWGLENEQFF. The CDR3 DNA reads as TGCGCCAGCAGCGGCTGGGGACTCGAAAATGAGCAGTTCTTC.